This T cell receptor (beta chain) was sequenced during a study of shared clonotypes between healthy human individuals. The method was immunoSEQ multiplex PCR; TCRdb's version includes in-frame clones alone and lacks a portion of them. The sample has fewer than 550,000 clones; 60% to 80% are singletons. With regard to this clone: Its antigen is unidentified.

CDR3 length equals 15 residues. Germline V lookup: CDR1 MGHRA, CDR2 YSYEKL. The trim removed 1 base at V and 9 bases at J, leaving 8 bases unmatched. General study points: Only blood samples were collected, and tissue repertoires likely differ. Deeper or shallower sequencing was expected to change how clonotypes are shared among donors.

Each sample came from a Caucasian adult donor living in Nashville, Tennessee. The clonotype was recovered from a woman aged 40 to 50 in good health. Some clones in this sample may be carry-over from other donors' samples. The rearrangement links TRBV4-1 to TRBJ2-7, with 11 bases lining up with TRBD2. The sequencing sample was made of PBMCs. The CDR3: CASSQVAGGPKVQYF. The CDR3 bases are TGCGCCAGCAGCCAAGTAGCGGGAGGGCCTAAGGTGCAGTACTTC.